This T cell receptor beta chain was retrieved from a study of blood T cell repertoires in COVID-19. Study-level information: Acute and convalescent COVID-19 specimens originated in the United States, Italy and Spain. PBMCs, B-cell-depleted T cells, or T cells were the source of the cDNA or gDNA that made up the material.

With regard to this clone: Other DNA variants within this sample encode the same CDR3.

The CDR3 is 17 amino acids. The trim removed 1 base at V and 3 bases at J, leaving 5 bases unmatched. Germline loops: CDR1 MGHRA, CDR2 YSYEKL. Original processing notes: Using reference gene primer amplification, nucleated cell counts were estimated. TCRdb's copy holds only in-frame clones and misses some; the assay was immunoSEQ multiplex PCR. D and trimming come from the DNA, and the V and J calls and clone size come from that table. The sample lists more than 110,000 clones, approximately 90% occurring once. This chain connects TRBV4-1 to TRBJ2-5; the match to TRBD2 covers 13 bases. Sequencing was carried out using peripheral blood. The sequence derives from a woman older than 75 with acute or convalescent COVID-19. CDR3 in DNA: TGCGCCAGCAGCCAAGGGCTAGGACTAGCGGGGGAAGAGACCCAGTACTTC. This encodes CASSQGLGLAGEETQYF.